This T cell receptor (beta chain) was observed in a study of T cell repertoires in cytomegalovirus infection. Turning to this clonotype: The antigen is unknown.

The CDR3 has 18 residues. Germline V lookup: CDR1 SGHVS, CDR2 FNYEAQ. Trimming pared 5 bases from V and 0 bases from J, leaving 20 bases between. TCRdb used MiXCR to reprocess the reads, holding one entry per CDR3 protein. The repertoire holds approximately 730,000 distinct CDR3 sequences, with about 28% as singletons. The chain employs TRBV7-6 and TRBJ2-1; weak D call: TRBD2 (6 bases). The clonotype was recovered from a human donor in good health (CMV status not recorded). Some clones in this sample may be carry-over from other donors' samples. The input for sequencing was cultured CD8+ T cells from PBMCs, taken from culture after CMV antigen stimulation. The CDR3 region is CASSPDPGLKSSYNEQFF. The CDR3 DNA follows: TGTGCCAGCAGCCCCGACCCGGGACTTAAGAGCTCCTACAATGAGCAGTTCTTC.